This TCR beta chain was captured in a study of T-cell reconstitution after alpha-beta-depleted transplantation in children (dated by TCRdb to 2016 to 2017). A note on the overall study: Using TCR repertoire profiling, the study followed T-cell immune reconstitution in a quantitative way in children after TCRalphabeta/CD19-depleted allogeneic hematopoietic cell transplantation.

Per the germline V gene, SGHVS is the CDR1 and FNYEAQ is the CDR2. V loses 5 bases, J loses 4 bases, and the germline ends lie 18 bases apart. The CDR3 sequence holds 17 residues, the cysteine and phenylalanine included. Solely the CDR3 DNA is kept, with 51 bases framed from the first base. Library creation used PCR. Data came from an Illumina HiSeq 2500. Molecular barcoding was employed in the preparation of TCR libraries, with unique molecular identifiers being used to normalize TCRbeta repertoire quantification. TCRdb reprocessed the public reads (quality trimming at Q25 with fastp, clone calling with MiXCR) and kept in-frame beta chains. Each entry is one CDR3 protein sequence, shown with its most common DNA and genes. In this sample the table shows about 72,000 distinct CDR3 sequences, 5.5% to 7.5% of which occur a single time. Of the sample, around 2.6% falls within the top ten clones. This clonotype was counted a few times. Its antigen remains unidentified. It has no much larger one-base neighbor in the sample; base qualities were not kept.

The source material was PBMCs from the stem cell graft donor, sampled from the stem cell graft. This TCR derives from a human donor who donated a stem cell graft to a child with acute lymphoblastic leukemia. Rearrangement joined TRBV7-6 to TRBJ1-6; no confident D gene assignment can be made. The bases are TGTGCCAGCAGCCCCCAGATGGACGGCTTATATAATTCACCCCTCCACTTT. It is translated as CASSPQMDGLYNSPLHF.